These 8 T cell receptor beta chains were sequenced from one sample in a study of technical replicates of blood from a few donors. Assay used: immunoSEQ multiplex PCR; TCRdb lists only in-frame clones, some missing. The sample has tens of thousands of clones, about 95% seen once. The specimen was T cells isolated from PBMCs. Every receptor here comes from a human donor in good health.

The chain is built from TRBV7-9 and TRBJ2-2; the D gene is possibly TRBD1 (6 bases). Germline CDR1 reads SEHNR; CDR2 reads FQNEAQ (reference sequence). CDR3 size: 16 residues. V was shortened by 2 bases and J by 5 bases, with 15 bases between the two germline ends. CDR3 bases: TGTGCCAGCAGCTTACCGGACAGAATGGGGACCGGGGAGCTGTTTTTT. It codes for CASSLPDRMGTGELFF.

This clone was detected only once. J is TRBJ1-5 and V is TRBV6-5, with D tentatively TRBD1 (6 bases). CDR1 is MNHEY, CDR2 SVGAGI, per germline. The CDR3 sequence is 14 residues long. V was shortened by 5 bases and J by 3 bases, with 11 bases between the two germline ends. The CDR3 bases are TGTGCCAGCAGTCTACAGGGTGACAATCAGCCCCAGCATTTT. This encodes CASSLQGDNQPQHF.

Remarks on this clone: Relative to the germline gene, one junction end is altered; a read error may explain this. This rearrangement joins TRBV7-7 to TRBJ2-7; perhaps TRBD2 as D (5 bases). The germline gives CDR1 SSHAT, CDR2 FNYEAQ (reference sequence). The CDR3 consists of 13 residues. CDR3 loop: CASSPLRGGEQYF. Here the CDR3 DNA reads TGTGCTAGCAGCCCCCTCAGAGGCGGGGAGCAGTACTTC.

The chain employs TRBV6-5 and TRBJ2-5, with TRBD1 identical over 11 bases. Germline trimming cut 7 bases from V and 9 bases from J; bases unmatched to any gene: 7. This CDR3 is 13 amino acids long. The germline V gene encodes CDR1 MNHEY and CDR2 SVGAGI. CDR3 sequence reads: CASTPDRGRAQYF. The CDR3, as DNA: TGTGCCAGCACCCCGGACAGGGGGCGGGCCCAGTACTTC.

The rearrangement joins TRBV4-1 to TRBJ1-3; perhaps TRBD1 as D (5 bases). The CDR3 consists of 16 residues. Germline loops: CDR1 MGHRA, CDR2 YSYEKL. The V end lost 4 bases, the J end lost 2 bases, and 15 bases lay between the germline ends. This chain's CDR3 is CASSLGDFITGNTIYF. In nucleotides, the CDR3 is TGCGCCAGCAGCCTAGGGGACTTCATCACTGGAAACACCATATATTTT.

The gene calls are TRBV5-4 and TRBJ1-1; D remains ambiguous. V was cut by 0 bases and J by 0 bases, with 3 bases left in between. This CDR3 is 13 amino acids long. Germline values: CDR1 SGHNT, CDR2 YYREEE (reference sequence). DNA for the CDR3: TGTGCCAGCAGCTTGGAGCTGAACACTGAAGCTTTCTTT. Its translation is CASSLELNTEAFF.

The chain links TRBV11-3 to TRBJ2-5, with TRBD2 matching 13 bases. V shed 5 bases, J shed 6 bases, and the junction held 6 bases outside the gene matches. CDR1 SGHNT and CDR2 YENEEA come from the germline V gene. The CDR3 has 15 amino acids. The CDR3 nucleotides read TGTGCCAGCAGCCAACTAGCGGGGGGGCGTAAGACCCAGTACTTC. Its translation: CASSQLAGGRKTQYF.

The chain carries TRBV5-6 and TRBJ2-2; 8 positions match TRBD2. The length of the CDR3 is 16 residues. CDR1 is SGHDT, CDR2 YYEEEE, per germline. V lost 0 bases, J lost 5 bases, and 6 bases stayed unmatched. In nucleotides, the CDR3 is TGTGCCAGCAGCTTGGCCCTATTAGCGGGAACCGGGGAGCTGTTTTTT. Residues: CASSLALLAGTGELFF.